These 18 T cell receptor beta chains were all obtained from the same sample, sequenced in a study of early T cells in non-severe SARS-CoV-2 infection. TCRdb re-called the 5' RACE reads through MiXCR, storing one row per CDR3 protein. The profile shows about 39,000 distinct CDR3 sequences, 4% of them singletons. Sample: whole blood. The receptor source for this set is an adult who was a healthcare worker with PCR-confirmed SARS-CoV-2 infection or an uninfected control (not recorded which).

This clonotype has a count of ten or more. The DNA of the CDR3 is TGTGCCACCACGAGCGGGAGGGGAGAGACCCAGTACTTC. It encodes CATTSGRGETQYF. The V call is TRBV24-1, the J call TRBJ2-5; 10 bases line up with TRBD2. Germline V lookup: CDR1 KGHDR, CDR2 SFDVKD. J lost 4 bases, V lost 8 bases, and 3 bases had no gene match. The CDR3 has 13 residues.

This clonotype was detected many times. The chain combines TRBV6-4 with TRBJ2-3, with a tentative D call TRBD2 (6 bases). Germline assignment: CDR1 MRHNA and CDR2 SNTAGT. This CDR3 is 15 amino acids long. Deletions cut 6 bases from V and 0 bases from J, with 13 bases between. The CDR3 spells CASSRTGDSTDTQYF. The CDR3 DNA reads as TGTGCCAGCAGCCGAACGGGGGATAGCACAGATACGCAGTATTTT.

Ten or more counts support this clonotype. The chain employs TRBV6-6 and TRBJ2-1; D possibly corresponds to TRBD1 (6 bases). V shed 0 bases and J shed 5 bases, with 14 bases lying between them. Germline V gives CDR1 MNHNY, CDR2 SVGAGI (reference sequence). The CDR3 length is 16 residues. The CDR3 region has the DNA TGTGCCAGCAGTTACTCGATTGGTGGGGGCAACAATGAGCAGTTCTTC. This codes for CASSYSIGGGNNEQFF.

This clonotype was seen at least ten times. This chain uses TRBV2 with TRBJ2-2; TRBD2 might be the D (6 bases). CDR1 is SNHLY and CDR2 is FYNNEI in the germline V gene. V was cut by 4 bases and J by 7 bases, with 7 bases left in between. CDR3 size: 12 residues. The CDR3 DNA reads TGTGCCAGCAGTGGGAGGGTCGGGGAGCTGTTTTTT. It specifies CASSGRVGELFF. Together with reference TRBV2 and TRBJ2-2, the CDR3 gives the full variable domain: EPEVTQTPSHQVTQMGQEVILRCVPISNHLYFYWYRQILGQKVEFLVSFYNNEISEKSEIFDDQFSVERPDGSNFTLKIRSTKLEDSAMYFCASSGRVGELFFGEGSRLTVL.

This clonotype has a count of ten or more. The genes are TRBV18 and TRBJ1-1, with D uncertain. V shed 3 bases and J shed 10 bases, with 15 bases lying between them. CDR1 and CDR2 from the germline V gene are KGHSH and LQKENI. The CDR3 has 13 residues. The CDR3: CASSPDTQVTAFF. The CDR3 nucleotides are TGTGCCAGCTCACCGGATACCCAGGTTACAGCTTTCTTT.

The chain combines TRBV27 with TRBJ2-5; TRBD2 might be the D (5 bases). V gave up 5 bases and J gave up 4 bases, with 14 bases separating them. This CDR3 has 14 amino acids. The germline gives CDR1 MNHEY, CDR2 SMNVEV (reference sequence). Written as DNA, the CDR3 is TGTGCCAGCAGTGAGCTTCTTGCGGGAGAGACCCAGTACTTC. Its translation: CASSELLAGETQYF.

J is TRBJ1-5 and V is TRBV12-3 or TRBV12-4; D uncertain. V lost 3 bases, J lost 0 bases, and 12 bases lay in between. The CDR3 contains 16 residues. CDR3 DNA sequence: TGTGCCAGCAGTTTTAGGAAGGGAGATAGCAATCAGCCCCAGCATTTT. Its protein is CASSFRKGDSNQPQHF.

This clonotype was recorded many times. V is TRBV3-1 and J is TRBJ1-5; D ambiguous. The V end lost 1 base, the J end lost 0 bases, and 7 bases lay between the germline ends. The CDR3 loop spans 15 amino acids. The germline gives CDR1 LGHDT, CDR2 YNNKEL (reference sequence). The chain's CDR3 is CASSQVAGSNQPQHF. In DNA form, the CDR3 reads TGTGCCAGCAGCCAAGTTGCGGGTAGCAATCAGCCCCAGCATTTT.

This clonotype was observed many times. This sequence joins TRBV12-5 and TRBJ2-2; D unclear. The CDR3 spans 14 residues. Germline V gives CDR1 LGHNT, CDR2 FRNRAP. V was pared by 3 bases and J by 0 bases, with 5 bases between. The CDR3 DNA sequence: TGTGCTAGTGGTTTTCACCCGAACACCGGGGAGCTGTTTTTT. Translation: CASGFHPNTGELFF.

In this sample, this clonotype turned up many times. The chain has TRBV6-5 and TRBJ2-1; no clear D gene. V dropped 5 bases and J dropped 4 bases, with 18 bases sitting between them. The CDR3 is made up of 16 amino acids. Per germline, CDR1 MNHEY and CDR2 SVGAGI. CDR3 protein: CASSPSSWAPYNEQFF. CDR3 nucleotides: TGTGCCAGCAGTCCCTCATCCTGGGCACCTTACAATGAGCAGTTCTTC.

This clonotype came up many times. The rearrangement joins TRBV4-2 to TRBJ2-2; D might be TRBD1 (6 bases). This CDR3 contains 16 residues. CDR1 and CDR2 (germline): LGHNA, YNFKEQ. Deletions cut 4 bases from V and 0 bases from J, with 12 bases between. CDR3 DNA: TGTGCCAGCAGCCTCCTCAGGGGACCGAACACCGGGGAGCTGTTTTTT. Protein product: CASSLLRGPNTGELFF.

V and J are TRBV6-1 and TRBJ1-5, with TRBD1 identical over 10 bases. The CDR3 totals 15 residues. Germline loops: CDR1 MNHNS, CDR2 SASEGT. V was clipped by 6 bases and J by 4 bases; unmatched bases: 6. The chain's CDR3 is CASRETGGANQPQHF. The CDR3 nucleotides read TGTGCCAGCAGGGAGACAGGGGGCGCGAATCAGCCCCAGCATTTT.

The sample holds many counts of this clonotype. This CDR3 reads CASTREGATGELFF. CDR3 bases: TGTGCCAGCACCCGGGAGGGTGCCACCGGGGAGCTGTTTTTT. The chain combines TRBV7-6 with TRBJ2-2; 8 nucleotides agree with TRBD2. The J segment lost 4 bases and the V segment lost 7 bases, leaving 5 bases of the junction unmatched. The CDR3 length is 14 residues. Germline CDR1 reads SGHVS; CDR2 reads FNYEAQ. Based on the CDR3 plus reference TRBV7-6 and TRBJ2-2, the full variable domain is GAGVSQSPRYKVTKRGQDVALRCDPISGHVSLYWYRQALGQGPEFLTYFNYEAQQDKSGLPNDRFSAERPEGSISTLTIQRTEQRDSAMYRCASTREGATGELFFGEGSRLTVL.

This clonotype was seen repeatedly, ten times or more. V and J are TRBV6-1 and TRBJ2-1; D unresolved. The ends were cut back, 7 bases at V and 12 bases at J, with 19 bases in the middle. Germline V CDR1 and CDR2: MNHNS, SASEGT. The CDR3 runs 13 residues. The chain's CDR3 is CASILQATKAQFF. The CDR3 region has the DNA TGTGCCAGCATACTCCAAGCAACTAAGGCGCAGTTCTTC.

The chain links TRBV7-2 to TRBJ2-1; 8 bases fit TRBD1. Germline-derived CDR1 and CDR2 are SGHTA and FQGNSA. V lost 5 bases to trimming and J lost 4 bases; unmatched junction nucleotides: 7. The CDR3 has 15 amino acids. DNA of the CDR3: TGTGCCAGCAGCCCCCGACAGGGGTTATACAATGAGCAGTTCTTC. Translated, it gives CASSPRQGLYNEQFF.

In its sample, this clonotype was seen many times. DNA of the CDR3: TGTGCCAGCAGCTTCCGGGACAGGGGAACGAATGAGCAGTTCTTC. Translating gives CASSFRDRGTNEQFF. The chain has TRBV6-1 and TRBJ2-1, with TRBD1 matching 10 bases. The germline gives CDR1 MNHNS, CDR2 SASEGT. Trimming at V came to 6 bases and at J to 7 bases, leaving 9 bases not matched to a gene. The CDR3 is made up of 15 amino acids.

This clonotype was observed many times. V and J are TRBV5-6 and TRBJ2-6; D is undetermined. Germline V gene lookup returns CDR1 SGHDT and CDR2 YYEEEE. V was trimmed by 2 bases and J by 2 bases, leaving 11 bases between them. The CDR3 extends over 16 amino acids. This CDR3 reads CASSLSLGAGANVLTF. For the CDR3, the DNA is TGTGCCAGCAGCTTAAGCTTAGGAGCTGGGGCCAACGTCCTGACTTTC. Full variable domain (outside the CDR3, taken from reference TRBV5-6 and TRBJ2-6): DAGVTQSPTHLIKTRGQQVTLRCSPKSGHDTVSWYQQALGQGPQFIFQYYEEEERQRGNFPDRFSGHQFPNYSSELNVNALLLGDSALYLCASSLSLGAGANVLTFGAGSRLTVL.

The chain uses TRBV10-2 and TRBJ2-2; 7 bases align to TRBD2. Germline V gene sequence: CDR1 WSHSY, CDR2 SAAADI. V gave up 10 bases and J gave up 0 bases; unmatched junction bases: 8. This CDR3 comprises 15 residues. DNA for the CDR3: TGCGCCACATTCGCGGGGAGGGCGAACACCGGGGAGCTGTTTTTT. Its translation is CATFAGRANTGELFF.